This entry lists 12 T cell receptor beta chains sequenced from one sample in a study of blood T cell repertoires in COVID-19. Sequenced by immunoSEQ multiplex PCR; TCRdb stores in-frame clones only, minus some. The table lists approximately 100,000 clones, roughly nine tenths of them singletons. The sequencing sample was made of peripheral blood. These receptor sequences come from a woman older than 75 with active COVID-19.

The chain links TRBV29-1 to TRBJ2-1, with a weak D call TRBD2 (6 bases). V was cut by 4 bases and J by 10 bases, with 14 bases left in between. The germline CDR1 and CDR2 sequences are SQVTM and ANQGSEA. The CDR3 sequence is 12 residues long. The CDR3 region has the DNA TGCAGCGTTGGTCTCGGGGGTTCGGAGCAGTTCTTC. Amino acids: CSVGLGGSEQFF.

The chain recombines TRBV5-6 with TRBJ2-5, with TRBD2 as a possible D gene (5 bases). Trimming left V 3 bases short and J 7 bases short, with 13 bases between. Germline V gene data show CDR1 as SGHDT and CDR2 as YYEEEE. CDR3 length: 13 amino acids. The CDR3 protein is CASSYQTGVTQYF. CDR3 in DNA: TGTGCCAGCAGCTACCAGACCGGGGTGACCCAGTACTTC.

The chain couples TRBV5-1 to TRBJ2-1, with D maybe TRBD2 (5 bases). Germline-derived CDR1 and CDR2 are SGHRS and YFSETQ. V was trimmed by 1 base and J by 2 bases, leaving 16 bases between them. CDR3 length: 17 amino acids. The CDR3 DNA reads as TGCGCCAGCAGCTTGACTTCGGGCGGAGGCGCCTACAATGAGCAGTTCTTC. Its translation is CASSLTSGGGAYNEQFF. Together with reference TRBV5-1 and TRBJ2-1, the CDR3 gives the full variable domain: KAGVTQTPRYLIKTRGQQVTLSCSPISGHRSVSWYQQTPGQGLQFLFEYFSETQRNKGNFPGRFSGRQFSNSRSEMNVSTLELGDSALYLCASSLTSGGGAYNEQFFGPGTRLTVL.

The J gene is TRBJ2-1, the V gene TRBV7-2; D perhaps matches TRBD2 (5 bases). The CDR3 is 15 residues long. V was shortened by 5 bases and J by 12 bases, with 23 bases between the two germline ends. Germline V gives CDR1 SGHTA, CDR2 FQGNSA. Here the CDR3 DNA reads TGTGCCAGCAGCCCGAGCGGCCCGGCGGGCGCGGGGCAGTTCTTC. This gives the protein CASSPSGPAGAGQFF. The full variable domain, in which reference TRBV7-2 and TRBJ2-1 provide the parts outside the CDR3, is GAGVSQSPSNKVTEKGKDVELRCDPISGHTALYWYRQSLGQGLEFLIYFQGNSAPDKSGLPSDRFSAERTGGSVSTLTIQRTQQEDSAVYLCASSPSGPAGAGQFFGPGTRLTVL.

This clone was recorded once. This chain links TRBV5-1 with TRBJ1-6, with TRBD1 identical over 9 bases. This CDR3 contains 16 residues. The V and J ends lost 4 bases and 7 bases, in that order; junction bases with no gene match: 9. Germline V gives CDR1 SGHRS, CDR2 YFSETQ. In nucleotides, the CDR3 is TGCGCCAGCAGCCCAGGGATGGGACAGGGAAATTCACCCCTCCACTTT. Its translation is CASSPGMGQGNSPLHF.

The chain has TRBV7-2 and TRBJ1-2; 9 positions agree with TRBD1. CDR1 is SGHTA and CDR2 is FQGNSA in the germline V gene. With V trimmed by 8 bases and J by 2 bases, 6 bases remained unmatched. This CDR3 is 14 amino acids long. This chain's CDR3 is CASGETGGNYGYTF. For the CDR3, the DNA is TGTGCCAGCGGGGAAACAGGGGGCAACTATGGCTACACCTTC.

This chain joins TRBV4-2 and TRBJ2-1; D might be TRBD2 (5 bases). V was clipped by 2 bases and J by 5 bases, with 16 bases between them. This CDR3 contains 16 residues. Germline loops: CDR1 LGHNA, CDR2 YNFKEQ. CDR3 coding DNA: TGTGCCAGCAGCCAATTAAAAACGGGGTCGGACAATGAGCAGTTCTTC. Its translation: CASSQLKTGSDNEQFF.

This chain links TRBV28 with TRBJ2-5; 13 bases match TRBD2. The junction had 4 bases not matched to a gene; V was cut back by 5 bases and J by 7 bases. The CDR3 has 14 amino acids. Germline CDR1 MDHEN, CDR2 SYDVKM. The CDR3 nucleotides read TGTGCCAGCAGTACAAGACTAGCGGGAGGGACCCAGTACTTC. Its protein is CASSTRLAGGTQYF. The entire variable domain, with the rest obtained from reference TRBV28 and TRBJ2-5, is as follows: DVKVTQSSRYLVKRTGEKVFLECVQDMDHENMFWYRQDPGLGLRLIYFSYDVKMKEKGDIPEGYSVSREKKERFSLILESASTNQTSMYLCASSTRLAGGTQYFGPGTRLLVL.

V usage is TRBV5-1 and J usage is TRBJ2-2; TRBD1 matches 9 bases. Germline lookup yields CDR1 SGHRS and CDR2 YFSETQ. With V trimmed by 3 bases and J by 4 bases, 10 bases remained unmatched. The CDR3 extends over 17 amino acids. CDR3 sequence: CASSSGDRARVTGELFF. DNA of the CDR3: TGCGCCAGCAGCTCGGGGGACAGGGCCCGGGTCACCGGGGAGCTGTTTTTT.

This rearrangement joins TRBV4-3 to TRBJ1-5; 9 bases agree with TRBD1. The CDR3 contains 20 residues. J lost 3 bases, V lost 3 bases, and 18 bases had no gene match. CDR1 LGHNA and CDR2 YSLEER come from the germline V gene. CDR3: CASSHPSLGGQGNVNQPQHF. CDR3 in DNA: TGCGCCAGCAGCCATCCCTCCCTGGGGGGACAGGGTAACGTCAATCAGCCCCAGCATTTT.

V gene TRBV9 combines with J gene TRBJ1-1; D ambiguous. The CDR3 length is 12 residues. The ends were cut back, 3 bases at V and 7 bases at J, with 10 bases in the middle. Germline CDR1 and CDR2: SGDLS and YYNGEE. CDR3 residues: CASSDATSEAFF. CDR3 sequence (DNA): TGTGCCAGCAGCGATGCCACAAGTGAAGCTTTCTTT.

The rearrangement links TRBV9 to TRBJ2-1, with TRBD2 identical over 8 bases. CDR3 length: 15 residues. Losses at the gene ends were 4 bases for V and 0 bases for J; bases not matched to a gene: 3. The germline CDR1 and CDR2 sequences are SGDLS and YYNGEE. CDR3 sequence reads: CASSPSGSSYNEQFF. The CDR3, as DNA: TGTGCCAGCAGCCCCAGCGGGAGCTCCTACAATGAGCAGTTCTTC.